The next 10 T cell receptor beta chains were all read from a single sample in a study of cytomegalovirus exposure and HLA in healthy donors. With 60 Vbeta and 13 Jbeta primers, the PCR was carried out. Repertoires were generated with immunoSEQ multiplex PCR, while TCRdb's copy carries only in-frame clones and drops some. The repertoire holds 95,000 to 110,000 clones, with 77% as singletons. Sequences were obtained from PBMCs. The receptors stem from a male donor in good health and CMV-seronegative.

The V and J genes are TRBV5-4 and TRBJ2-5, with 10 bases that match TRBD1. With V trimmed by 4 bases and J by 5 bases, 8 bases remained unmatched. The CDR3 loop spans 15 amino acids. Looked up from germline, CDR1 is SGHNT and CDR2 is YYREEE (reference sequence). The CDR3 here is CASSAATGGGETQYF. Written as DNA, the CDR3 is TGTGCCAGCAGCGCGGCGACAGGGGGCGGGGAGACCCAGTACTTC.

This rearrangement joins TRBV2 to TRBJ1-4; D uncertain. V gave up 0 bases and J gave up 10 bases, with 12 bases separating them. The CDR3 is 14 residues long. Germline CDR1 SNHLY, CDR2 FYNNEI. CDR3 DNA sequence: TGTGCCAGCAGTGAAGCGCGGTCTTTTGGAAAACTGTTTTTT. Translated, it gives CASSEARSFGKLFF.

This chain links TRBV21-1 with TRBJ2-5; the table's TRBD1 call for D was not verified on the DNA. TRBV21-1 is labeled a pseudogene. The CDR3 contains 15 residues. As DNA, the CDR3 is TGTGCCAGCAGCAAAGAAGCCAGGGGCCTGGAGACCCAGTACTTC. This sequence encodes CASSKEARGLETQYF.

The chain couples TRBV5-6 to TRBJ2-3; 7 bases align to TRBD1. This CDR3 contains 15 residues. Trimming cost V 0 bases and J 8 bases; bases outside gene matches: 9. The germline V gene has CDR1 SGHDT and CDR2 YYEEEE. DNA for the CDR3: TGTGCCAGCAGCTTGGCTCGGGACAGAAGGCCTACGCAGTATTTT. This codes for CASSLARDRRPTQYF.

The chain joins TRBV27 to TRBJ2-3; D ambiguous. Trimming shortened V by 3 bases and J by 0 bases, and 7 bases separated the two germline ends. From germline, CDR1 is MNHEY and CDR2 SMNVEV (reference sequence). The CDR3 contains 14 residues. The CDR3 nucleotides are TGTGCCAGCAGTTTTGCACAAAGCACAGATACGCAGTATTTT. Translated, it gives CASSFAQSTDTQYF.

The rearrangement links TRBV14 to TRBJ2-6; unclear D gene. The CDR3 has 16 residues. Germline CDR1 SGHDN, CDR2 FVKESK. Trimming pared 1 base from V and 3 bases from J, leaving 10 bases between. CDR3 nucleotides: TGTGCCAGCAGCCAAGGGGCCAGGCTTGGGGCCAACGTCCTGACTTTC. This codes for CASSQGARLGANVLTF.

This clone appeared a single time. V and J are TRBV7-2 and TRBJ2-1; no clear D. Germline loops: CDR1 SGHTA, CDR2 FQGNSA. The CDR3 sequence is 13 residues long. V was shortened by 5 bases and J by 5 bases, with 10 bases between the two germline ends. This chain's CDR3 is CASSGQVNNEQFF. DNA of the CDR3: TGTGCCAGCAGCGGGCAGGTAAACAATGAGCAGTTCTTC.

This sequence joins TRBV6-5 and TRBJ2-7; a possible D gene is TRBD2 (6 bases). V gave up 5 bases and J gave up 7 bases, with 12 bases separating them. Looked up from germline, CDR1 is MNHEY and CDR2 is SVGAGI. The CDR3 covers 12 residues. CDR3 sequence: CASSRRGREQYF. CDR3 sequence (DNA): TGTGCCAGCAGTAGGAGGGGTCGGGAGCAGTACTTC.

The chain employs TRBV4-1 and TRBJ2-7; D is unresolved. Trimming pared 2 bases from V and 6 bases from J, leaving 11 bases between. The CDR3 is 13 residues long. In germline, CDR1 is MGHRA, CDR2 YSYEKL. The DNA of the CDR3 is TGCGCCAGCAGCCAATCTCCCCTACGCGAGCAGTACTTC. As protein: CASSQSPLREQYF.

CDR3 loop: CASQTETGPAEKLFF. CDR3 DNA: TGTGCCAGTCAAACCGAAACAGGGCCCGCGGAAAAACTGTTTTTT. The rearrangement joins TRBV28 to TRBJ1-4; possibly TRBD1 for D (6 bases). This CDR3 is built from 15 residues. The germline V and J ends were trimmed by 9 bases and 8 bases, with 22 bases remaining between them. Looked up from germline, CDR1 is MDHEN and CDR2 is SYDVKM.